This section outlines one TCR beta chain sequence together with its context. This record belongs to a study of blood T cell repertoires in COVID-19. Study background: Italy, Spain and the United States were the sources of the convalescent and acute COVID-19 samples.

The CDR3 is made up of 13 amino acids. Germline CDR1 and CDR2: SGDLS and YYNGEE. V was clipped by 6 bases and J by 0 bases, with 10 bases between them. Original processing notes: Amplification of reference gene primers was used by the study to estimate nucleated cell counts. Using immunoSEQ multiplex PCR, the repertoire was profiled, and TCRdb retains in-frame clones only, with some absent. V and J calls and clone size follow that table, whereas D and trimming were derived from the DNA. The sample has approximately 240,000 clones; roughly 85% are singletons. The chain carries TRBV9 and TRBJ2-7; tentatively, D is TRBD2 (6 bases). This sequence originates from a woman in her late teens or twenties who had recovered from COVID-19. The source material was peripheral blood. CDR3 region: CASTGRSSYEQYF. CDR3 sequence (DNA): TGTGCCAGCACGGGGAGGAGCTCCTACGAGCAGTACTTC. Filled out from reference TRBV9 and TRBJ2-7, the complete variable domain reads DSGVTQTPKHLITATGQRVTLRCSPRSGDLSVYWYQQSLDQGLQFLIQYYNGEERAKGNILERFSAQQFPDLHSELNLSSLELGDSALYFCASTGRSSYEQYFGPGTRLTVT.